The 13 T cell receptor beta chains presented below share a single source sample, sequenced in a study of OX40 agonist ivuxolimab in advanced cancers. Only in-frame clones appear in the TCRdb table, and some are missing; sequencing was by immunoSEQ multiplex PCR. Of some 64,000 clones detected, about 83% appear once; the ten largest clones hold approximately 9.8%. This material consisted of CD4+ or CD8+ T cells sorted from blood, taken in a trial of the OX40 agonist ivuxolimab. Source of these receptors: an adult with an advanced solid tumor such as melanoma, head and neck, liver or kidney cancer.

The CDR3 loop reads CASSSILPDTQYF. CDR3 bases: TGTGCCAGCAGCTCCATCCTACCAGATACGCAGTATTTT. The genes are TRBV7-2 and TRBJ2-3; D gene unclear. CDR1 SGHTA and CDR2 FQGNSA come from the germline V gene. The CDR3 length is 13 residues. The V end lost 4 bases, the J end lost 4 bases, and 9 bases lay between the germline ends.

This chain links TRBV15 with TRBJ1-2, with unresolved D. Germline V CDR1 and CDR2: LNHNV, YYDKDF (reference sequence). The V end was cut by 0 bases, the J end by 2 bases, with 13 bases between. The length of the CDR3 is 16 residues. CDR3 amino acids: CATSRDLGSGNYGYTF. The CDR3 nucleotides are TGTGCCACCAGCAGAGATTTAGGGAGCGGGAACTATGGCTACACCTTC.

The CDR3 DNA follows: TGTGCCAGCAGTTTTAGTTCAGGGACCTATGGCTACACCTTC. As protein: CASSFSSGTYGYTF. V is TRBV28 and J is TRBJ1-2; TRBD1 might be the D (5 bases). V lost 3 bases, J lost 4 bases, and 12 bases lay in between. This CDR3 spans 14 amino acids. The V gene's germline CDR1 is MDHEN and CDR2 SYDVKM.

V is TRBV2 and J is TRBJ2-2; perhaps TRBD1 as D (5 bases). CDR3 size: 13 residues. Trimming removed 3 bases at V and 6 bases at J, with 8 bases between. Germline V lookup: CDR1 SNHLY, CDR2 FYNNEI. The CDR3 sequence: CASSDQGAGELFF. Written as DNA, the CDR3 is TGTGCCAGCAGTGACCAGGGCGCCGGGGAGCTGTTTTTT.

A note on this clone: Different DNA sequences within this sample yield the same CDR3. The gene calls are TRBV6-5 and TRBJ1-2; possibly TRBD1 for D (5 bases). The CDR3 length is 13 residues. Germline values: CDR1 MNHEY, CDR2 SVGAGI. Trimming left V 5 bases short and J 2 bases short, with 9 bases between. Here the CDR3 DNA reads TGTGCCAGCAGTGAACAGGAAAACTATGGCTACACCTTC. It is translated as CASSEQENYGYTF.

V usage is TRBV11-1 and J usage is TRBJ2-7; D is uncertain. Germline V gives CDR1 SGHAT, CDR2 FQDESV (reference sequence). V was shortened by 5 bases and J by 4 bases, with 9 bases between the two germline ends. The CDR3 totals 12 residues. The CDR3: CASSPHSYEQYF. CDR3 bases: TGTGCCAGCAGCCCCCATTCGTACGAGCAGTACTTC.

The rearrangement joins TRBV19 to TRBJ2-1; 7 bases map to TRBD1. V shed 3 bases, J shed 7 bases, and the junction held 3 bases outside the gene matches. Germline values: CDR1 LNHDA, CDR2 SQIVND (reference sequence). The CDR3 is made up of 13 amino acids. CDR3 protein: CASSIRQGNEQFF. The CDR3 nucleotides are TGTGCCAGTAGTATTAGACAGGGTAATGAGCAGTTCTTC.

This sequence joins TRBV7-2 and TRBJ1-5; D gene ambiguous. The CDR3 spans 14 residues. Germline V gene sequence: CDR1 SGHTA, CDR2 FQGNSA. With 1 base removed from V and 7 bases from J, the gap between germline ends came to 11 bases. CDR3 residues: CASSLGQVWQPQHF. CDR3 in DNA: TGTGCCAGCAGCTTAGGGCAGGTGTGGCAGCCCCAGCATTTT.

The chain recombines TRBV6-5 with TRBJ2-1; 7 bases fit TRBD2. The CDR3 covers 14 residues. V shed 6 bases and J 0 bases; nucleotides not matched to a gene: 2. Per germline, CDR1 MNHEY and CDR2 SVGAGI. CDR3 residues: CASRRGSSYNEQFF. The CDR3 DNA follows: TGTGCCAGCAGGCGCGGGAGCTCCTACAATGAGCAGTTCTTC.

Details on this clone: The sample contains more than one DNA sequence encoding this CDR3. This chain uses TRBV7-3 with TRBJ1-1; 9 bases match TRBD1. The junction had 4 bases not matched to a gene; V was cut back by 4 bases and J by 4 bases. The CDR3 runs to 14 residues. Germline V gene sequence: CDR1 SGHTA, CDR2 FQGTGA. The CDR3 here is CASSSSTGGTEAFF. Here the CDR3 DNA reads TGTGCCAGCAGCTCTTCGACAGGGGGCACTGAAGCTTTCTTT.

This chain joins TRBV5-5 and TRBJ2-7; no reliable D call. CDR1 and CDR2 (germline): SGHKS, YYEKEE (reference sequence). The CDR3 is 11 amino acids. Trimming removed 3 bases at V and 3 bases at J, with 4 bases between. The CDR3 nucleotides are TGTGCCAGCAGCTCCTTCTACGAGCAGTACTTC. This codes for CASSSFYEQYF.

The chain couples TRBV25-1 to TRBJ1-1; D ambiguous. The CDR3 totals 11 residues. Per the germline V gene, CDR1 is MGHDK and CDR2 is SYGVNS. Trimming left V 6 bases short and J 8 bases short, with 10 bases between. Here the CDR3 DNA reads TGTGCCAGCAGCGTCCGAGACGAAGCTTTCTTT. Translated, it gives CASSVRDEAFF.

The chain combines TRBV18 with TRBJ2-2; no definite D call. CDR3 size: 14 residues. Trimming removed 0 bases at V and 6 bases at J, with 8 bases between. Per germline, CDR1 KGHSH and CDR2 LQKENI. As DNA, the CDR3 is TGTGCCAGCTCACCACCCACATCCCCCGGGGAGCTGTTTTTT. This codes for CASSPPTSPGELFF.